The present TCR beta chain was sequenced within a study of tumor-infiltrating lymphocytes in primary liver carcinoma. At the level of the study: The study obtained roughly 3.65 to 8 million productive TCRbeta reads per sample, similar across tissue types.

Constant-region priming of around 490 ng total RNA yielded TCR beta cDNA. It was through three nested multiplex PCR rounds of slightly modified ARM-PCR that TCR beta libraries arose. TCRdb fed the multiplex PCR reads into MiXCR, producing one record per CDR3 protein. Here the sample spans approximately 80,000 distinct CDR3 sequences, roughly 72% being singletons. Points on this clonotype: Since no conserved phenylalanine or tryptophan closes the CDR3, a read error is the likely cause.

Joint extraction of RNA and DNA used roughly 18-34 mg of bulk tissue that was unsorted. Sequencing input: tumor-adjacent normal liver tissue. The TCR comes from a man in his forties with primary liver carcinoma and hepatitis B virus infection.

The CDR3 bases are TGTGCCAGCGGCCAAGTAGACGGGTCAGTCTACAATGAGCAGTTCCTC. As protein: CASGQVDGSVYNEQFL. The genes are TRBV11-2 and TRBJ2-1, with D hard to call. V lost 8 bases to trimming and J lost 3 bases, with 20 bases between them. The CDR3 length is 16 residues. Germline loops: CDR1 SGHAT, CDR2 FQNNGV.